This TCR beta chain was profiled in a study of PD-L1 blockade in urothelial cancer. Assay: immunoSEQ multiplex PCR; the TCRdb copy retains only in-frame clones and omits some. The data contain 20,000 to 30,000 clones, around nine tenths of them singletons. The CDR3 runs 14 residues. CDR1 is LNHDA, CDR2 SQIVND, per germline (reference sequence). The V end was cut by 4 bases, the J end by 4 bases, with 10 bases between. Here the sequenced sample was PBMCs, taken around atezolizumab (anti-PD-L1) treatment. The clonotype originates from a man aged 45-65 years with urothelial cancer. The V and J genes are TRBV19 and TRBJ1-4; the D is unclear. In DNA, the CDR3 is TGTGCCAGTAGTAAAGGCAGCGTTAATGAAAAACTGTTTTTT. Translation gives CASSKGSVNEKLFF.